This TCR beta chain was identified during a study of metastatic and nonmetastatic thyroid tumors (TCRdb year 2020). In the study overall: The researchers compared repertoires between peripheral blood samples and tumor or nodule tissue samples from patients with malignant or benign thyroid disease. The investigation overall reported the following: In both blood and tumor samples, TCR beta diversity was reported to be significantly higher in malignant tumors than in benign nodules.

To note about this clone: Its antigen is currently not known. No per-base quality is available; no much larger clone lies one base away.

Including cysteine and phenylalanine, the CDR3 has 14 amino acids. Only CDR3 DNA remains: 42 bases, in frame from the first base. V is trimmed back by 2 bases and J by 4 bases, and the junction contains 5 bases that no gene match accounts for. The germline V gene specifies SGHDT as CDR1 and YYEEEE as CDR2. No patient had received any treatment before thyroid surgery. Patient clinical samples collected from about 2012 to 2019 were retrospectively analysed using T-cell receptor beta sequencing. Libraries were built with PCR. This sample was sequenced with an Illumina HiSeq 4000. High-throughput sequencing was used to profile the CDR3 region of the TCR beta-chain in every patient. The paper's data handling went like this. A classifier to discriminate distant-metastatic papillary thyroid cancer patients was built from CDR3 differences across clinicopathological groups. The Shannon index was used to assess repertoire diversity, and the Morisita-Horn index was used to assess tumor-blood repertoire similarity. TCRdb reprocessing: public reads trimmed at Q25 with fastp, clones called with MiXCR, in-frame beta chains kept. The V and J calls were not made by the authors but by TCRdb's processing. Across this sample there are 5,000 to 7,000 clones, with 25% to 35% seen only once. Jointly, the top ten make up 16% of the sample.

The source material was adjacent normal tissue. The clonotype originates from a female donor with papillary thyroid cancer or a benign thyroid nodule (not recorded which). Some clones in this sample may be carry-over from other donors' samples. The chain joins TRBV5-6 to TRBJ2-7, with 8 central nucleotides matching TRBD1. The CDR3 region has the sequence CASSFRQGTYEQYF. DNA sequence: TGTGCCAGCAGCTTCCGACAGGGGACTTACGAGCAGTACTTC. With the portions outside the CDR3 filled from the reference TRBV5-6 and TRBJ2-7 genes, the complete variable region becomes DAGVTQSPTHLIKTRGQQVTLRCSPKSGHDTVSWYQQALGQGPQFIFQYYEEEERQRGNFPDRFSGHQFPNYSSELNVNALLLGDSALYLCASSFRQGTYEQYFGPGTRLTVT.